The rows below give T cell receptor beta chains drawn from one sample of a study of CD8 T cells in ankylosing spondylitis. TCRdb redid the calling of the 5' RACE reads with MiXCR, one entry per CDR3 protein. The sample carries some 400,000 distinct CDR3 sequences, around 24% recorded once. Sequencing was done on a sample of blood, either unsorted or a sorted T cell fraction (not recorded which). The receptors derive from a male donor with ankylosing spondylitis. Each CDR3 is given with its conserved first and last residue. The D gene is left open where the match is weak. Expanded clones get a size class; other rows say once, few or many, or leave the size out.

clone_size	cdr3_length	v_call	j_call	d_call	cdr3_aa	cdr3_nt
-	12	TRBV10-3	TRBJ2-7	-	CAISEEWREQYF	TGTGCCATCAGTGAGGAGTGGCGCGAGCAGTACTTC
-	17	TRBV7-3	TRBJ2-5	TRBD2	CASSPTGLAGEWETQYF	TGTGCCAGCAGCCCGACGGGACTAGCGGGAGAGTGGGAGACCCAGTACTTC
-	14	TRBV25-1	TRBJ2-1	TRBD2	CASSAQREENEQFF	TGTGCCAGCAGTGCGCAGCGGGAGGAGAATGAGCAGTTCTTC
-	15	TRBV7-2	TRBJ2-3	-	CASSLGEIPTDTQYF	TGTGCCAGCAGCTTAGGGGAGATCCCCACAGATACGCAGTATTTT
-	16	TRBV3-1	TRBJ2-5	TRBD2	CASSQDMSSGVWTQYF	TGTGCCAGCAGCCAAGATATGTCTAGCGGAGTGTGGACCCAGTACTTC
few	19	TRBV20-1	TRBJ2-1	TRBD2	CSALTSGTSGRGSYNEQFF	TGCAGTGCTTTGACCTCCGGGACTAGCGGGAGGGGCTCCTACAATGAGCAGTTCTTC
few	16	TRBV7-9	TRBJ2-1	TRBD2	CASSLLLAGLHYEQFF	TGTGCCAGCAGCTTACTGCTAGCGGGGTTACACTATGAGCAGTTCTTC
-	14	TRBV3-1	TRBJ1-4	-	CASSQGYRNEKLFF	TGTGCCAGCAGCCAGGGCTACAGAAATGAAAAACTGTTTTTT
once	18	TRBV14	TRBJ2-7	TRBD2	CASSQEISGRPGDYEQYF	TGTGCCAGCAGCCAAGAAATTAGCGGGAGGCCGGGAGACTACGAGCAGTACTTC
many	15	TRBV11-3	TRBJ2-1	TRBD2	CASSLGGRGIDEQFF	TGTGCCAGCAGCTTAGGCGGGAGGGGGATCGATGAGCAGTTCTTC
few	14	TRBV3-1	TRBJ1-6	-	CASSQGANISPLHF	TGTGCCAGCAGCCAAGGGGCCAATATTTCACCCCTCCACTTT
few	16	TRBV20-1	TRBJ2-6	-	CSAPEQGNSGANVLTF	TGCAGTGCCCCCGAGCAGGGTAACTCTGGGGCCAACGTCCTGACTTTC
-	15	TRBV20-1	TRBJ2-3	TRBD1	CSARSGTGGTDTQYF	TGCAGTGCTAGATCCGGGACAGGTGGCACAGATACGCAGTATTTT
few	15	TRBV2	TRBJ2-2	-	CASSESSGATGELFF	TGTGCCAGCAGTGAAAGTAGCGGCGCCACCGGGGAGCTGTTTTTT
-	14	TRBV12-3/TRBV12-4	TRBJ2-7	-	CASSAGPEIYEQYF	TGTGCCAGCAGTGCGGGACCTGAGATTTACGAGCAGTACTTC
few	14	TRBV15	TRBJ2-3	-	CATSRGGFTDTQYF	TGTGCCACCAGCAGAGGGGGCTTCACAGATACGCAGTATTTT
-	17	TRBV15	TRBJ2-2	-	CATSRGTLWGNTGELFF	TGTGCCACCAGCAGAGGTACCTTGTGGGGCAACACCGGGGAGCTGTTTTTT
few	16	TRBV20-1	TRBJ2-1	-	CSADERRGGPYNEQFF	TGCAGTGCAGATGAGCGGAGAGGCGGCCCCTACAATGAGCAGTTCTTC
few	15	TRBV20-1	TRBJ2-7	TRBD1	CSAIPAQGDVYEQYF	TGCAGTGCTATCCCCGCACAGGGGGACGTCTACGAGCAGTACTTC
-	11	TRBV6-5	TRBJ2-7	-	CASTRGAEQYF	TGTGCCAGCACCAGGGGAGCCGAGCAGTACTTC
-	15	TRBV15	TRBJ2-7	-	CATSRDLSGPYEQYF	TGTGCCACCAGCAGAGATTTAAGCGGGCCGTACGAGCAGTACTTC
-	14	TRBV5-5	TRBJ1-3	-	CASSRVDGGNTIYF	TGTGCCAGCAGCCGGGTGGACGGTGGAAACACCATATATTTT
few	15	TRBV18	TRBJ1-1	-	CASSQLRGRALEAFF	TGTGCCAGCTCACAGTTGAGGGGCAGGGCCCTTGAAGCTTTCTTT
few	18	TRBV9	TRBJ2-6	-	CASSVAFGARLGANVLTF	TGTGCCAGCAGCGTAGCTTTTGGGGCTCGGCTCGGGGCCAACGTCCTGACTTTC
few	15	TRBV12-3/TRBV12-4	TRBJ1-4	-	CASSLSGEANEKLFF	TGTGCCAGCAGTTTATCAGGGGAGGCTAATGAAAAACTGTTTTTT
few	13	TRBV6-1	TRBJ2-2	-	CASSTANTGELFF	TGTGCCAGCAGTACAGCGAACACCGGGGAGCTGTTTTTT
few	15	TRBV5-1	TRBJ2-7	TRBD1	CASSPEQGPPYEQYF	TGCGCCAGCAGCCCCGAACAGGGGCCTCCCTACGAGCAGTACTTC
-	16	TRBV19	TRBJ2-3	TRBD2	CASSVQLAGVADTQYF	TGTGCCAGTAGTGTCCAACTAGCGGGAGTAGCAGATACGCAGTATTTT
-	15	TRBV10-3	TRBJ2-5	-	CAISASGTDTETQYF	TGTGCCATCAGTGCGTCCGGGACGGATACGGAGACCCAGTACTTC
few	17	TRBV6-5	TRBJ2-5	TRBD2	CASSYSGLAGVYATQYF	TGTGCCAGCAGTTACTCTGGGCTAGCGGGAGTTTACGCGACCCAGTACTTC
many	16	TRBV5-1	TRBJ2-7	-	CASSQSAGVGTYEQYF	TGCGCCAGCAGCCAGTCCGCCGGGGTTGGGACCTACGAGCAGTACTTC
-	14	TRBV28	TRBJ2-1	TRBD2	CASRLRERDNEQFF	TGTGCCAGCAGACTGCGGGAGAGGGACAATGAGCAGTTCTTC
-	14	TRBV6-1	TRBJ1-2	-	CASSEVRGGYGYTF	TGTGCCAGCAGTGAAGTCAGGGGCGGCTATGGCTACACCTTC
-	15	TRBV27	TRBJ2-5	-	CASSLGRGGFETQYF	TGTGCCAGCAGTCTCGGTCGGGGCGGGTTTGAGACCCAGTACTTC
-	14	TRBV5-5	TRBJ2-5	-	CASSQLAAEETQYF	TGTGCCAGCAGCCAACTAGCTGCCGAAGAGACCCAGTACTTC
few	14	TRBV2	TRBJ2-3	TRBD2	CARKKLGGTDTQYF	TGTGCCAGAAAAAAATTGGGGGGGACGGATACGCAGTATTTT
-	17	TRBV11-3	TRBJ2-5	TRBD1	CASSYYLGTGGRETQYF	TGTGCCAGCAGCTATTACCTCGGGACAGGGGGACGAGAGACCCAGTACTTC
few	13	TRBV28	TRBJ2-3	TRBD1	CASLGQVLDTQYF	TGTGCCAGCCTCGGACAGGTTCTAGATACGCAGTATTTT
-	16	TRBV5-1	TRBJ2-7	TRBD2	CASSLVTAGGPYEQYF	TGCGCCAGCAGCTTGGTGACTGCGGGAGGGCCCTACGAGCAGTACTTC
few	16	TRBV7-2	TRBJ2-2	-	CASSLTQVAGPGELFF	TGTGCCAGCAGCTTAACGCAGGTGGCGGGCCCCGGGGAGCTGTTTTTT
-	13	TRBV20-1	TRBJ1-1	-	CSATSTLNTEAFF	TGCAGTGCTACCTCGACCCTGAACACTGAAGCTTTCTTT
few	16	TRBV6-5	TRBJ1-1	TRBD1	CASSYGGQPMNTEAFF	TGTGCCAGCAGTTACGGGGGACAGCCTATGAACACTGAAGCTTTCTTT
few	12	TRBV20-1	TRBJ2-1	TRBD2	CSAGGLEGEQFF	TGCAGTGCGGGGGGACTAGAGGGTGAGCAGTTCTTC
-	15	TRBV4-2	TRBJ2-3	TRBD1	CASSQAGQDGDTQYF	TGTGCCAGCAGCCAAGCAGGACAGGATGGAGATACGCAGTATTTT
few	16	TRBV7-9	TRBJ2-3	TRBD2	CASSRIAGGETDTQYF	TGTGCCAGCAGCCGGATAGCGGGAGGTGAAACAGATACGCAGTATTTT
-	15	TRBV5-5	TRBJ2-1	-	CASSFVAAAYNEQFF	TGTGCCAGCAGCTTCGTAGCGGCAGCCTACAATGAGCAGTTCTTC
-	11	TRBV29-1	TRBJ2-5	-	CSVFTQETQYF	TGCAGCGTTTTCACACAAGAGACCCAGTACTTC
-	16	TRBV4-1	TRBJ2-1	-	CASSRLTMSSYNEQFF	TGCGCCAGCAGCCGATTGACTATGAGTTCCTACAATGAGCAGTTCTTC